This entry features one TCR beta chain sequence. What it binds is unknown. V shed 6 bases and J 10 bases; nucleotides not matched to a gene: 8. Germline CDR1 is SEHNR and CDR2 is FQNEAQ (reference sequence). The CDR3 runs 12 residues. TCRdb passed the reads through MiXCR, listing each CDR3 protein once. This table holds under 200,000 distinct CDR3 sequences, about a fifth found once. These data come from a study of T cell repertoires in cytomegalovirus infection. Study in general: An indication of both CMV infection and matching HLA type came from public TCR beta signatures.

The sample consisted of CD8+ T cells from cultured PBMCs, taken from culture after CMV antigen stimulation. The origin of this receptor is a human donor in good health (CMV status not recorded). Some clones in this sample may be carry-over from other donors' samples. This chain uses TRBV7-9 with TRBJ2-7, with TRBD1 matching over 8 bases. This CDR3 reads CASSLGQVLQYF. CDR3 in DNA: TGTGCCAGCAGTTTGGGACAGGTTCTCCAGTACTTC.